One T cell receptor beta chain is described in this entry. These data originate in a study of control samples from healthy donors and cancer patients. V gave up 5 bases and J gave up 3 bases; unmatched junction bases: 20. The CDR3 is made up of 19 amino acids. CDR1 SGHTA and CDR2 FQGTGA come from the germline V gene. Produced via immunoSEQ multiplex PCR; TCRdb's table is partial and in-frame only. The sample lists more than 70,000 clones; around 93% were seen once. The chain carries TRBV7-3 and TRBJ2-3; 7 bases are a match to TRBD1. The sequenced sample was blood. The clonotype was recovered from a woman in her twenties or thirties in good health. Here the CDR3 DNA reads TGTGCCAGCAGCATCCCAAGGGGGCCGGGGTGGTGGCGGACAGATACGCAGTATTTT. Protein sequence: CASSIPRGPGWWRTDTQYF.